This entry lists 24 T cell receptor beta chains sequenced from one sample in a study of identical twins. TCRdb re-called the 5' RACE reads with MiXCR, one entry per CDR3 protein. The sample yields around 1.7 million distinct CDR3 sequences, about 31% seen once. The material sequenced was cord blood. These receptors all come from a newborn girl in good health.

This clonotype appeared a few times. This rearrangement joins TRBV28 to TRBJ2-7, with 7 bases lining up with TRBD1. Germline loops: CDR1 MDHEN, CDR2 SYDVKM. This CDR3 contains 15 residues. With V trimmed by 8 bases and J by 3 bases, 13 bases remained unmatched. The CDR3 DNA is TGTGCCAGCCGCAACTCGGGACAGAGGTACTACGAGCAGTACTTC. It yields the protein CASRNSGQRYYEQYF. Full variable domain (rest looked up from reference TRBV28 and TRBJ2-7): DVKVTQSSRYLVKRTGEKVFLECVQDMDHENMFWYRQDPGLGLRLIYFSYDVKMKEKGDIPEGYSVSREKKERFSLILESASTNQTSMYLCASRNSGQRYYEQYFGPGTRLTVT.

CDR3 sequence reads: CASSQAVPAGAGDTQYF. The CDR3 coding sequence is TGTGCCAGCAGCCAAGCGGTCCCAGCGGGGGCCGGAGATACGCAGTATTTT. V and J are TRBV14 and TRBJ2-3; 8 bases match TRBD2. The V segment lost 1 base and the J segment 5 bases; nucleotides outside the gene matches: 11. CDR3 length: 17 residues. Germline V gene data show CDR1 as SGHDN and CDR2 as FVKESK.

The sample holds many counts of this clonotype. V and J are TRBV29-1 and TRBJ2-3, with TRBD2 matching 11 bases. V trimming: 0 bases; J trimming: 5 bases; junction bases outside the gene matches: 7. Germline V CDR1 and CDR2: SQVTM, ANQGSEA. CDR3 length: 16 amino acids. The CDR3 region is CSVEDQPSGGIDTQYF. DNA of the CDR3: TGCAGCGTTGAAGATCAGCCTAGCGGGGGGATAGATACGCAGTATTTT.

The sample holds a few counts of this clonotype. The chain employs TRBV6-6 and TRBJ2-1; D not certain. The germline V gene encodes CDR1 MNHNY and CDR2 SVGAGI (reference sequence). The V end lost 2 bases, the J end lost 0 bases, and 5 bases lay between the germline ends. This CDR3 is built from 14 residues. The CDR3 here is CASSYTYSYNEQFF. The CDR3, as DNA: TGTGCCAGCAGTTACACGTACTCCTACAATGAGCAGTTCTTC.

The V call is TRBV29-1, the J call TRBJ1-5; D remains unclear. This CDR3 has 14 amino acids. V lost 3 bases, J lost 0 bases, and 9 bases lay in between. Germline V gene sequence: CDR1 SQVTM, CDR2 ANQGSEA. The CDR3: CSVERVSSNQPQHF. DNA for the CDR3: TGCAGCGTTGAGAGGGTTTCTAGCAATCAGCCCCAGCATTTT.

The chain is built from TRBV7-2 and TRBJ2-2, with 8 nucleotides matching TRBD2. This CDR3 is built from 16 residues. Germline CDR1 reads SGHTA; CDR2 reads FQGNSA. V was pared by 1 base and J by 4 bases, with 5 bases of the junction left unmatched. CDR3 nucleotide sequence: TGTGCCAGCAGCTTAGTGGGTAGCGGGGTCACCGGGGAGCTGTTTTTT. Translation gives CASSLVGSGVTGELFF.

This clonotype was detected only a few times. The chain couples TRBV28 to TRBJ2-7; 8 nucleotides align to TRBD2. This CDR3 comprises 17 residues. Germline V gene lookup returns CDR1 MDHEN and CDR2 SYDVKM. V was clipped by 3 bases and J by 4 bases; unmatched bases: 14. The DNA of the CDR3 is TGTGCCAGCAGTTTTGATACGGGAGGGACTAGTAGGTACGAGCAGTACTTC. Its protein is CASSFDTGGTSRYEQYF.

The rearrangement joins TRBV7-2 to TRBJ2-1; D gene unclear. The germline V and J ends were trimmed by 5 bases and 5 bases, with 10 bases remaining between them. The CDR3 runs to 13 residues. Germline V gene lookup returns CDR1 SGHTA and CDR2 FQGNSA. The CDR3 spells CASSQLRHNEQFF. In DNA, the CDR3 is TGTGCCAGCAGCCAGTTGCGGCACAATGAGCAGTTCTTC.

This sequence joins TRBV29-1 and TRBJ2-7, with 14 bases that match TRBD2. Germline CDR1 and CDR2: SQVTM and ANQGSEA. The CDR3 runs to 13 residues. The trim removed 3 bases at V and 7 bases at J, leaving 2 bases unmatched. CDR3 sequence: CSVEGLAGDEQYF. CDR3 coding DNA: TGCAGCGTTGAGGGACTAGCGGGGGATGAGCAGTACTTC.

This clonotype came up a few times. The chain couples TRBV11-2 to TRBJ2-7, with D perhaps TRBD1 (5 bases). This CDR3 is 13 amino acids long. Germline loops: CDR1 SGHAT, CDR2 FQNNGV. The germline V and J ends were trimmed by 3 bases and 2 bases, with 8 bases remaining between them. Here the CDR3 reads CASSFGHTYEQYF. The CDR3 DNA reads as TGTGCCAGCAGCTTCGGACACACCTACGAGCAGTACTTC.

The chain employs TRBV5-6 and TRBJ2-7; D remains unclear. This CDR3 is built from 13 residues. Germline CDR1 reads SGHDT; CDR2 reads YYEEEE. Trimming removed 4 bases at V and 1 base at J, with 9 bases between. The CDR3 nucleotides read TGTGCCAGCAGCCACTCGGAGTCCTACGAGCAGTACTTC. Residues: CASSHSESYEQYF.

Worth noting for this clonotype: Mismatch with germline at one junction end may stem from a read error. V usage is TRBV5-1 and J usage is TRBJ2-3; 7 bases are shared with TRBD2. The germline gives CDR1 SGHRS, CDR2 YFSETQ. The CDR3 is 15 residues long. The CDR3 loop is CASSLEVAGLDSQYF. DNA for the CDR3: TGCGCCAGCAGCTTGGAAGTAGCCGGACTAGATTCGCAGTATTTT.

This chain uses TRBV6-1 with TRBJ2-7, with TRBD2 identical over 13 bases. The ends lost 4 bases at V and 7 bases at J; junction bases unmatched: 16. CDR1 and CDR2 (germline): MNHNS, SASEGT. The CDR3 spans 18 residues. The CDR3 region has the DNA TGTGCCAGCAGTGGAACTAGCGGGAGGGCCTTTTATGGCAATGAGCAGTACTTC. Translation: CASSGTSGRAFYGNEQYF.

This clonotype has a handful of counts. V is TRBV9 and J is TRBJ2-7; TRBD2 matches at 11 bases. The V gene end was trimmed by 4 bases and the J gene end by 2 bases; junction bases not matched to a gene: 8. The CDR3 is 16 amino acids. The V gene's germline CDR1 is SGDLS and CDR2 YYNGEE. The CDR3 DNA reads as TGTGCCAGCAGCCCAACTAGCGGGAGTCAAGCCTACGAGCAGTACTTC. This sequence encodes CASSPTSGSQAYEQYF.

The V call is TRBV6-5, the J call TRBJ2-5; 9 bases fit TRBD1. The CDR3 is 14 residues long. V trimming: 7 bases; J trimming: 5 bases; junction bases outside the gene matches: 8. The germline V gene has CDR1 MNHEY and CDR2 SVGAGI. The CDR3 reads CASTKTGGRETQYF. The CDR3 region has the DNA TGTGCCAGCACCAAAACAGGGGGCAGGGAGACCCAGTACTTC.

As to this clonotype: The conserved phenylalanine or tryptophan is not found at the CDR3 terminus, so this likely reflects a read error. The genes are TRBV24-1 and TRBJ2-5; D unresolved. There are 15 residues in the CDR3. Germline V gene sequence: CDR1 KGHDR, CDR2 SFDVKD. Trimming took off 1 base at V and 0 bases at J, with 8 bases between the two ends. CDR3 coding DNA: TGTGCCACCAGTGATTTTCAGGTGTACCAAGAGACCCAGTACTTA. Its translation: CATSDFQVYQETQYL.

This clonotype has just a few counts. One junction end does not reproduce the germline sequence, and a read error may be involved. This chain joins TRBV27 and TRBJ1-2; weak D call: TRBD1 (5 bases). Germline V gives CDR1 MNHEY, CDR2 SMNVEV (reference sequence). CDR3 length equals 14 residues. CDR3 residues: CASSRGRSPYAYTF. The CDR3 nucleotides are TGTGCCAGCAGCCGGGGCAGGAGCCCTTATGCCTACACCTTC.

This clonotype appeared a few times. This chain uses TRBV7-9 with TRBJ1-4; D is uncertain. CDR1 and CDR2 from the germline V gene are SEHNR and FQNEAQ (reference sequence). The CDR3 loop spans 17 amino acids. Trimming took off 0 bases at V and 0 bases at J, with 11 bases between the two ends. The CDR3 here is CASSLAKSRPTNEKLFF. CDR3 DNA: TGTGCCAGCAGCTTAGCGAAATCCAGGCCAACTAATGAAAAACTGTTTTTT.

The chain combines TRBV5-5 with TRBJ2-2; TRBD1 agrees at 7 bases. Per the germline V gene, CDR1 is SGHKS and CDR2 is YYEKEE (reference sequence). Trimming took 1 base from V and 8 from J; bases not matched to a gene: 11. The CDR3 loop spans 16 amino acids. The CDR3 spells CASSLRGGAIAGELFF. The DNA for the CDR3 is TGTGCCAGCAGCTTGAGAGGGGGCGCGATCGCTGGGGAGCTGTTTTTT.

This clonotype was observed a few times. The rearrangement joins TRBV21-1 to TRBJ2-1; the D call of TRBD1 is as the table states it, not checked on the DNA. TRBV21-1 is recorded as a pseudogene. This CDR3 region has 14 residues. This chain's CDR3 is CASSKAGGYNEQFF. CDR3 in DNA: TGTGCCAGCAGCAAAGCAGGGGGCTACAATGAGCAGTTCTTC.

The rearrangement links TRBV5-1 to TRBJ1-3; tentatively, D is TRBD1 (5 bases). This CDR3 is 15 amino acids long. Germline CDR1 reads SGHRS; CDR2 reads YFSETQ. Between the trimmed V and J ends, which lost 4 bases and 2 bases, there was a span of 13 bases. CDR3 DNA: TGCGCCAGCAGCCCGGGACGGACGCCTGGAAACACCATATATTTT. This encodes CASSPGRTPGNTIYF.

This clonotype was seen many times. The chain's CDR3 is CASGLAASDTQYF. The CDR3 DNA is TGTGCTAGTGGTTTAGCGGCATCAGATACGCAGTATTTT. This chain links TRBV12-5 with TRBJ2-3; tentatively, D is TRBD2 (5 bases). The CDR3 spans 13 residues. The V end was cut by 3 bases, the J end by 4 bases, with 8 bases between. Germline V lookup: CDR1 LGHNT, CDR2 FRNRAP. The full variable domain, rest sourced from reference TRBV12-5 and TRBJ2-3, is DARVTQTPRHKVTEMGQEVTMRCQPILGHNTVFWYRQTMMQGLELLAYFRNRAPLDDSGMPKDRFSAEMPDATLATLKIQPSEPRDSAVYFCASGLAASDTQYFGPGTRLTVL.

The chain recombines TRBV25-1 with TRBJ2-5; 12 bases map to TRBD1. TRBJ2-7 matches the DNA end more closely, so the J call is doubtful. Germline assignment: CDR1 MGHDK and CDR2 SYGVNS. The CDR3 extends over 16 amino acids. In nucleotides, the CDR3 is TGTGCCAGCAGTGAGGCGAAAGGGACAGGGGGCAACGAGCAGTACTTC. Protein product: CASSEAKGTGGNEQYF.

The chain has TRBV20-1 and TRBJ2-1; 8 bases line up with TRBD1. Unmatched junction bases numbered 3, after V lost 6 bases and J lost 2 bases. This CDR3 comprises 13 residues. CDR1 and CDR2 (germline): DFQATT, SNEGSKA (reference sequence). For the CDR3, the DNA is TGCAGTGCCCCGACAGGGGCCTACAATGAGCAGTTCTTC. It codes for CSAPTGAYNEQFF.